A single sample gave rise to the 29 T cell receptor beta chains below, sequenced in a study of blood T cell repertoires in COVID-19 (dated by TCRdb to between 2020 and 2021). Receptor amplification or capture employed the immunoSEQ multiplex PCR assay. Imported from immuneACCESS, the table was reduced by TCRdb to in-frame sequences with V and J called. These copies leave out some clones; in studies compared against another copy, an unresolved V gene accounts for under half, and the cause of the remainder is not known. Across this sample there are 150,000 to 200,000 clones, with 86% seen only once. The top ten constitute about 3.5% of the sample. Input material: peripheral blood. These receptors were taken from a man aged 70-80 years with acute or convalescent COVID-19.

The rearrangement uses TRBV5-1 and TRBJ1-1; the D gene is possibly TRBD1 (5 bases). V dropped 4 bases and J dropped 6 bases, with 19 bases sitting between them. Germline V gene sequence: CDR1 SGHRS, CDR2 YFSETQ. This CDR3 region has 15 residues. This CDR3 is CASSQLGGEGAEAFF. The CDR3 nucleotides are TGCGCCAGCAGCCAATTAGGAGGGGAGGGCGCTGAAGCTTTCTTT.

The chain carries TRBV20-1 and TRBJ2-3; the match to TRBD2 covers 9 bases. V trimming: 3 bases; J trimming: 5 bases; junction bases outside the gene matches: 12. CDR3 size: 16 residues. The germline CDR1 and CDR2 sequences are DFQATT and SNEGSKA (reference sequence). The CDR3 spells CSASISRRGGGDTQYF. CDR3 nucleotides: TGCAGTGCTAGTATTTCTCGGCGGGGGGGTGGAGATACGCAGTATTTT.

The rearrangement links TRBV7-3 to TRBJ2-3; a weak D match, TRBD1 (6 bases). Trimming left V 3 bases short and J 3 bases short, with 10 bases between. The CDR3 covers 14 residues. Germline V gene lookup returns CDR1 SGHTA and CDR2 FQGTGA. DNA for the CDR3: TGTGCCAGCAGCTTGAGGGGGTTTACAGATACGCAGTATTTT. Translated: CASSLRGFTDTQYF.

The chain is built from TRBV4-3 and TRBJ2-3; D might be TRBD2 (6 bases). Germline CDR1 LGHNA, CDR2 YSLEER. Trimming took off 6 bases at V and 4 bases at J, with 29 bases between the two ends. This CDR3 has 19 residues. Here the CDR3 reads CASSYLVVHDAGGADTQYF. CDR3 DNA: TGCGCCAGCAGTTATCTAGTTGTTCATGACGCGGGCGGGGCAGATACGCAGTATTTT.

The chain is built from TRBV2 and TRBJ1-4; D is uncertain. The CDR3 is 13 amino acids. Trimming shortened V by 6 bases and J by 7 bases, and 12 bases separated the two germline ends. Looked up from germline, CDR1 is SNHLY and CDR2 is FYNNEI. CDR3 loop: CASRAGLAEKLFF. CDR3 nucleotide sequence: TGTGCCAGCAGGGCAGGTCTGGCTGAAAAACTGTTTTTT.

J is TRBJ1-6 and V is TRBV6-5; TRBD1 might be the D (5 bases). CDR3 length equals 14 residues. V was pared by 2 bases and J by 9 bases, with 11 bases between. Germline values: CDR1 MNHEY, CDR2 SVGAGI. CDR3 region: CASSYNRYSSPLHF. In nucleotides, the CDR3 is TGTGCCAGCAGTTACAACAGGTATTCTTCACCCCTCCACTTT.

This sequence joins TRBV7-3 and TRBJ1-1, with D perhaps TRBD1 (5 bases). CDR3 length: 13 amino acids. V gave up 5 bases and J gave up 8 bases, with 15 bases separating them. In germline, CDR1 is SGHTA, CDR2 FQGTGA. The CDR3: CASSPRWGAEAFF. The CDR3 bases are TGTGCCAGCAGCCCGCGATGGGGCGCCGAAGCTTTCTTT.

The V and J genes are TRBV3-1 (or the pseudogene TRBV3-2) and TRBJ1-4; D not resolved. This CDR3 region has 14 residues. V lost 6 bases to trimming and J lost 3 bases, with 11 bases between them. The germline V gene encodes CDR1 LGHDT and CDR2 YNNKEL (reference sequence). CDR3 coding DNA: TGTGCCAGCAGAAGACTGGGAGCTAATGAAAAACTGTTTTTT. This sequence encodes CASRRLGANEKLFF.

The CDR3 here is CASSFGQGGNEKLFF. The CDR3 coding sequence is TGTGCCAGCAGTTTCGGACAGGGTGGGAATGAAAAACTGTTTTTT. J is TRBJ1-4 and V is TRBV28; 8 bases are shared with TRBD1. This CDR3 is built from 15 residues. With V trimmed by 3 bases and J by 5 bases, 5 bases remained unmatched. Germline CDR1 reads MDHEN; CDR2 reads SYDVKM. The whole variable domain, filled in from reference TRBV28 and TRBJ1-4, reads DVKVTQSSRYLVKRTGEKVFLECVQDMDHENMFWYRQDPGLGLRLIYFSYDVKMKEKGDIPEGYSVSREKKERFSLILESASTNQTSMYLCASSFGQGGNEKLFFGSGTQLSVL.

This chain uses TRBV12-5 with TRBJ1-1; D is perhaps TRBD1 (5 bases). Looked up from germline, CDR1 is LGHNT and CDR2 is FRNRAP. Trimming took off 1 base at V and 1 base at J, with 7 bases between the two ends. The CDR3 loop spans 14 amino acids. The CDR3 DNA follows: TGTGCTAGTGGTTTGGGGCAGGGGAACACTGAAGCTTTCTTT. This encodes CASGLGQGNTEAFF.

A few counts support this clone. This chain links TRBV27 with TRBJ2-3, with TRBD2 identical over 11 bases. CDR1 is MNHEY, CDR2 SMNVEV, per germline (reference sequence). The CDR3 is 17 residues long. Losses at the gene ends were 2 bases for V and 2 bases for J; bases not matched to a gene: 6. For the CDR3, the DNA is TGTGCCAGCAGTTTAGATTCTAGCGGGGGGTTCACAGATACGCAGTATTTT. Translated, it gives CASSLDSSGGFTDTQYF.

This clone has a single count. The chain is built from TRBV24-1 and TRBJ2-3; TRBD1 might be the D (6 bases). The germline V gene encodes CDR1 KGHDR and CDR2 SFDVKD. The germline V and J ends were trimmed by 7 bases and 0 bases, with 10 bases remaining between them. This CDR3 is built from 14 residues. As DNA, the CDR3 is TGTGCCACCAGGGACAGAACTAGCACAGATACGCAGTATTTT. It is translated as CATRDRTSTDTQYF.

The chain has TRBV7-8 and TRBJ1-6; 7 bases match TRBD1. The CDR3 length is 16 residues. From germline, CDR1 is SGHVS and CDR2 FQNEAQ. J was trimmed by 0 bases and V by 10 bases; bases with no gene match: 9. CDR3 in DNA: TGTGCCACAACAAGGGACAGCTTCTCCTATAATTCACCCCTCCACTTT. It specifies CATTRDSFSYNSPLHF.

The rearrangement links TRBV7-9 to TRBJ1-4; D might be TRBD1 (5 bases). The germline V gene has CDR1 SEHNR and CDR2 FQNEAQ (reference sequence). The CDR3 length is 17 residues. Trimming cost V 4 bases and J 4 bases, with 19 bases left between them. In DNA, the CDR3 is TGTGCCAGCAGCTCCACCCGGGGGGAATTGGGTAATGAAAAACTGTTTTTT. Its protein product is CASSSTRGELGNEKLFF.

The table lists this clone with a few counts. The chain links TRBV6-1 to TRBJ1-2; 10 bases align to TRBD1. CDR1 and CDR2 (germline): MNHNS, SASEGT. The ends lost 3 bases at V and 5 bases at J; junction bases unmatched: 9. The CDR3 length is 16 residues. CDR3 in amino acids: CASSESRQGARYGYTF. CDR3 nucleotides: TGTGCCAGCAGTGAGTCCCGACAGGGGGCGCGATATGGCTACACCTTC.

This clone appeared a few times. The chain couples TRBV14 to TRBJ1-2; TRBD1 might be the D (6 bases). The CDR3 length is 13 residues. The V gene lost 6 bases and the J gene lost 7 bases, with 15 bases spanning the gap. Germline values: CDR1 SGHDN, CDR2 FVKESK. CDR3 amino acids: CASRRGGLSGYTF. The CDR3 DNA sequence: TGTGCCAGCAGGAGGGGGGGGCTGAGTGGCTACACCTTC. The complete variable domain, with remaining parts taken from reference TRBV14 and TRBJ1-2, reads EAGVTQFPSHSVIEKGQTVTLRCDPISGHDNLYWYRRVMGKEIKFLLHFVKESKQDESGMPNNRFLAERTGGTYSTLKVQPAELEDSGVYFCASRRGGLSGYTFGSGTRLTVV.

The rearrangement uses TRBV27 and TRBJ2-1, with TRBD2 identical over 14 bases. The CDR3 consists of 17 residues. The V and J ends lost 5 bases and 2 bases, in that order; junction bases with no gene match: 5. CDR1 and CDR2 (germline): MNHEY, SMNVEV (reference sequence). DNA for the CDR3: TGTGCCAGCAGTGCCCGACTAGCGGGAGGGACCTACAATGAGCAGTTCTTC. Translated, it gives CASSARLAGGTYNEQFF.

The chain employs TRBV2 and TRBJ1-5; the match to TRBD1 covers 8 bases. This CDR3 is 14 amino acids long. The J segment lost 3 bases and the V segment lost 6 bases, leaving 4 bases of the junction unmatched. CDR1 is SNHLY, CDR2 FYNNEI, per germline. The chain's CDR3 is CASRADRDNQPQHF. The CDR3 nucleotides read TGTGCCAGCAGAGCGGACAGGGACAATCAGCCCCAGCATTTT.

The count of this clone is one. The chain carries TRBV11-2 and TRBJ2-1; D perhaps matches TRBD1 (5 bases). The CDR3 totals 14 residues. CDR1 and CDR2 (germline): SGHAT, FQNNGV. V lost 5 bases and J 11 bases, leaving 19 bases between the germline ends. The CDR3 DNA sequence: TGTGCCAGCAGCCCACCCGGTAGGGGCCAAAAGCAGTTCTTC. Translation: CASSPPGRGQKQFF.

The chain carries TRBV2 and TRBJ1-4, with 11 bases lining up with TRBD1. The germline V gene has CDR1 SNHLY and CDR2 FYNNEI. The length of the CDR3 is 14 residues. After removal of 9 bases from V and 4 bases from J, the junction contained 4 bases not matched to a gene. The CDR3 here is CASGQGAFNEKLFF. Here the CDR3 DNA reads TGTGCCAGTGGACAGGGGGCCTTTAATGAAAAACTGTTTTTT.

This sequence joins TRBV5-1 and TRBJ2-4; tentative D call: TRBD2 (5 bases). V dropped 3 bases and J dropped 3 bases, with 7 bases sitting between them. The CDR3 runs to 13 residues. Germline V CDR1 and CDR2: SGHRS, YFSETQ. The CDR3 nucleotides are TGCGCCAGCAGCTCCGGGGACAAAAACATTCAGTACTTC. As protein: CASSSGDKNIQYF.

Here the CDR3 DNA reads TGCGCCAGCAGCCCACAGGGAATAGGACAGCCCCAGCATTTT. Amino acid sequence: CASSPQGIGQPQHF. The chain uses TRBV5-1 and TRBJ1-5; D may be TRBD1 (6 bases). Germline V CDR1 and CDR2: SGHRS, YFSETQ. Trimming removed 4 bases from V and 7 bases from J, with 15 bases in between. The CDR3 loop spans 14 amino acids.

V gene TRBV3-1 (or the pseudogene TRBV3-2) combines with J gene TRBJ1-6, with TRBD1 identical over 8 bases. The CDR3 has 14 amino acids. CDR1 and CDR2 from the germline V gene are LGHDT and YNNKEL (reference sequence). V gave up 0 bases and J gave up 9 bases; unmatched junction bases: 1. The CDR3 reads CASSQDQGASPLHF. For the CDR3, the DNA is TGTGCCAGCAGCCAAGATCAGGGGGCTTCACCCCTCCACTTT.

This clone was recorded a few times. This chain links TRBV2 with TRBJ2-7; D possibly corresponds to TRBD1 (5 bases). V gave up 6 bases and J gave up 2 bases, with 5 bases separating them. Germline values: CDR1 SNHLY, CDR2 FYNNEI. The length of the CDR3 is 11 residues. The CDR3: CASRDTYEQYF. The CDR3 DNA reads TGTGCCAGCAGGGACACCTACGAGCAGTACTTC.

The chain combines TRBV5-4 with TRBJ2-1; D ambiguous. The germline gives CDR1 SGHNT, CDR2 YYREEE (reference sequence). The CDR3 extends over 13 amino acids. The V gene lost 1 base and the J gene lost 5 bases, with 7 bases spanning the gap. CDR3 protein: CASSLINDNEQFF. The DNA for the CDR3 is TGTGCCAGCAGCTTGATCAATGACAATGAGCAGTTCTTC.

The CDR3 DNA follows: TGTGCCAGTACCGATACAGGACCATATGGCTACACCTTC. Protein sequence: CASTDTGPYGYTF. The J gene is TRBJ1-2, the V gene TRBV19; a possible D gene is TRBD1 (5 bases). The CDR3 loop spans 13 amino acids. The germline V gene has CDR1 LNHDA and CDR2 SQIVND (reference sequence). V lost 7 bases, J lost 5 bases, and 14 bases lay in between.

V is TRBV4-2 and J is TRBJ1-4; the D gene is possibly TRBD1 (6 bases). V shed 0 bases and J shed 10 bases, with 15 bases lying between them. CDR1 and CDR2 from the germline V gene are LGHNA and YNFKEQ. The CDR3 has 15 amino acids. The CDR3 DNA reads TGTGCCAGCAGCCAAGAAAGCGGGGGCGGGGGAAAACTGTTTTTT. Amino acid sequence: CASSQESGGGGKLFF.

This clone was observed a handful of times. The genes are TRBV2 and TRBJ1-3; D ambiguous. CDR3 length equals 15 residues. Trimming removed 2 bases at V and 0 bases at J, with 8 bases between. CDR1 is SNHLY and CDR2 is FYNNEI in the germline V gene. CDR3 sequence: CASSESGYSGNTIYF. As DNA, the CDR3 is TGTGCCAGCAGTGAAAGCGGATACTCTGGAAACACCATATATTTT.

The chain couples TRBV4-1 to TRBJ1-5; the D gene is possibly TRBD1 (5 bases). V was pared by 0 bases and J by 5 bases, with 14 bases between. The CDR3 runs to 16 residues. Germline values: CDR1 MGHRA, CDR2 YSYEKL. CDR3 in amino acids: CASSQDPGRDHQPQHF. The CDR3 DNA follows: TGCGCCAGCAGCCAAGACCCGGGCAGGGATCATCAGCCCCAGCATTTT.